The 28 T cell receptor beta chains given below trace back to one sample, sequenced in a study of cytomegalovirus exposure and HLA in healthy donors. With 60 Vbeta and 13 Jbeta primers, the PCR was carried out. Clones were read by immunoSEQ multiplex PCR, and TCRdb kept only the in-frame ones, dropping some. The profile shows more than 150,000 clones, roughly 80% of them singletons. Material for sequencing was PBMCs. These receptors were taken from a woman aged 40-49 years in good health and CMV-seropositive.

The chain has TRBV5-5 and TRBJ1-5, with TRBD1 matching 8 bases. Germline trimming cut 1 base from V and 3 bases from J; bases unmatched to any gene: 9. The CDR3 totals 17 residues. Germline V gene sequence: CDR1 SGHKS, CDR2 YYEKEE (reference sequence). CDR3 DNA: TGTGCCAGCAGCTTGACCCTCGGACAGGGTCTCAATCAGCCCCAGCATTTT. The encoded protein is CASSLTLGQGLNQPQHF.

This clone was recorded a few times. The chain uses TRBV7-2 and TRBJ2-1; D is unclear. The CDR3 is 14 amino acids. Trimming stripped 4 bases from V and 6 bases from J, with 13 bases between. Germline-derived CDR1 and CDR2 are SGHTA and FQGNSA. CDR3 residues: CASSSDHSSNEQFF. CDR3 DNA: TGTGCCAGCAGCTCCGACCATAGCAGCAATGAGCAGTTCTTC.

The chain is built from TRBV7-2 and TRBJ2-2, with 11 bases identical to TRBD2. The germline V gene has CDR1 SGHTA and CDR2 FQGNSA. The CDR3 sequence is 15 residues long. With 3 bases clipped from V and 4 bases from J, the junction kept 1 base outside the gene matches. DNA of the CDR3: TGTGCCAGCAGCTTCGGACTAGCGGGCACCGGGGAGCTGTTTTTT. It encodes CASSFGLAGTGELFF.

This chain connects TRBV7-9 to TRBJ2-2; D remains unclear. V lost 7 bases and J lost 1, with 4 bases in between. Germline V gene sequence: CDR1 SEHNR, CDR2 FQNEAQ (reference sequence). The CDR3 sequence is 12 residues long. This CDR3 reads CASTGNTGELFF. The CDR3 DNA reads TGTGCCAGCACGGGGAACACCGGGGAGCTGTTTTTT.

The chain combines TRBV10-3 with TRBJ2-7; possibly TRBD2 for D (5 bases). Germline lookup yields CDR1 ENHRY and CDR2 SYGVKD. Trimming left V 3 bases short and J 1 base short, with 13 bases between. This CDR3 is built from 15 residues. CDR3 amino acids: CAISEPGLPSYEQYF. The CDR3, as DNA: TGTGCCATCAGTGAACCTGGACTCCCGTCCTACGAGCAGTACTTC.

This chain connects TRBV6-1 to TRBJ2-3; 7 bases line up with TRBD1. The length of the CDR3 is 14 residues. Unmatched junction bases numbered 6, after V lost 7 bases and J lost 2 bases. Germline V lookup: CDR1 MNHNS, CDR2 SASEGT. The chain's CDR3 is CASTRGTITDTQYF. CDR3 sequence (DNA): TGTGCCAGCACCAGGGGGACGATCACAGATACGCAGTATTTT.

V is TRBV15 and J is TRBJ1-2; tentative D call: TRBD1 (5 bases). V was trimmed by 5 bases and J by 0 bases, leaving 10 bases between them. Germline V CDR1 and CDR2: LNHNV, YYDKDF (reference sequence). The length of the CDR3 is 14 residues. CDR3 sequence: CATSGQGPNYGYTF. The CDR3 DNA follows: TGTGCCACCAGCGGTCAGGGTCCTAACTATGGCTACACCTTC.

V and J are TRBV18 and TRBJ2-1, with 9 bases matching TRBD1. Germline CDR1 and CDR2: KGHSH and LQKENI. The CDR3 length is 17 residues. V lost 3 bases to trimming and J lost 7 bases; unmatched junction nucleotides: 13. The CDR3 here is CASSPYAGTGYLNEQFF. The CDR3 DNA follows: TGTGCCAGCTCACCTTACGCCGGGACAGGGTATTTGAATGAGCAGTTCTTC.

This clone was detected once. The chain carries TRBV7-3 and TRBJ2-2, with no clear D. Trimming cost V 0 bases and J 4 bases, with 12 bases left between them. The CDR3 spans 16 residues. CDR1 is SGHTA, CDR2 FQGTGA, per germline. The CDR3, as DNA: TGTGCCAGCAGCTTAACAACTCGGTACAGCACCGGGGAGCTGTTTTTT. It codes for CASSLTTRYSTGELFF.

The chain joins TRBV15 to TRBJ2-5, with 7 bases matching TRBD1. Near its end, the DNA agrees better with TRBJ2-7, so the J call may be wrong. The CDR3 loop spans 16 amino acids. The germline V gene has CDR1 LNHNV and CDR2 YYDKDF (reference sequence). The CDR3 reads CATSRDNRGQLYEQYF. The CDR3 bases are TGTGCCACCAGCAGAGATAACAGGGGACAGCTCTACGAGCAGTACTTC.

This sequence joins TRBV5-1 and TRBJ2-1, with unresolved D. The CDR3 has 14 residues. CDR1 is SGHRS, CDR2 YFSETQ, per germline. V was shortened by 0 bases and J by 3 bases, with 7 bases between the two germline ends. CDR3 bases: TGCGCCAGCAGCTTGGGACTCAACTACAATGAGCAGTTCTTC. Protein product: CASSLGLNYNEQFF.

The V call is TRBV10-2, the J call TRBJ1-3, with D possibly matching TRBD1 (5 bases). CDR1 and CDR2 (germline): WSHSY, SAAADI. The CDR3 is made up of 15 amino acids. The V and J ends lost 6 bases and 0 bases respectively, with 12 bases between them. The CDR3 DNA follows: TGCGCCAGCAGCCCACAGGACCTCTCTGGAAACACCATATATTTT. Translating gives CASSPQDLSGNTIYF.

The chain employs TRBV14 and TRBJ2-1; D remains ambiguous. Trimming cost V 2 bases and J 3 bases, with 5 bases left between them. Per germline, CDR1 SGHDN and CDR2 FVKESK. The CDR3 is 13 residues long. The CDR3 spells CASSQYSYNEQFF. In nucleotides, the CDR3 is TGTGCCAGCAGCCAATACAGCTACAATGAGCAGTTCTTC.

This clone has only a few counts. V usage is TRBV10-3 and J usage is TRBJ2-1; 10 bases line up with TRBD2. The CDR3 is made up of 18 amino acids. J gave up 0 bases and V 2 bases, and 7 bases lay outside the gene matches. Germline V gene data show CDR1 as ENHRY and CDR2 as SYGVKD. This CDR3 is CAISEPPPSGSSYNEQFF. CDR3 DNA: TGTGCCATCAGTGAGCCCCCTCCTAGCGGGAGCTCCTACAATGAGCAGTTCTTC.

V usage is TRBV7-2 and J usage is TRBJ2-2; D gene uncertain. This CDR3 has 16 residues. In germline, CDR1 is SGHTA, CDR2 FQGNSA. V lost 2 bases and J lost 4, with 14 bases in between. DNA for the CDR3: TGTGCCAGCAGCTTATACCCCGAGGCCTTCACCGGGGAGCTGTTTTTT. Residues: CASSLYPEAFTGELFF. Looking up the rest from reference TRBV7-2 and TRBJ2-2 gives the full variable domain: GAGVSQSPSNKVTEKGKDVELRCDPISGHTALYWYRQSLGQGLEFLIYFQGNSAPDKSGLPSDRFSAERTGGSVSTLTIQRTQQEDSAVYLCASSLYPEAFTGELFFGEGSRLTVL.

The chain employs TRBV6-1 and TRBJ1-2; TRBD1 aligns across 7 bases. The CDR3 runs to 14 residues. The V segment lost 0 bases and the J segment 5 bases; nucleotides outside the gene matches: 3. Germline V gene lookup returns CDR1 MNHNS and CDR2 SASEGT. The CDR3, as DNA: TGTGCCAGCAGTGAAGCAGGGGGCCAGTATGGCTACACCTTC. Its translation is CASSEAGGQYGYTF.

This rearrangement joins TRBV14 to TRBJ2-7, with TRBD1 matching over 7 bases. The CDR3 spans 15 residues. J lost 2 bases, V lost 4 bases, and 8 bases had no gene match. From germline, CDR1 is SGHDN and CDR2 FVKESK. CDR3 region: CASSRVTGAPYEQYF. CDR3 coding DNA: TGTGCCAGCAGCCGAGTCACAGGGGCCCCCTACGAGCAGTACTTC.

This clone was observed a few times. The chain carries TRBV28 and TRBJ2-7, with a weak D call TRBD2 (6 bases). Germline-derived CDR1 and CDR2 are MDHEN and SYDVKM. Trimming took off 4 bases at V and 2 bases at J, with 15 bases between the two ends. CDR3 length: 15 amino acids. CDR3 in amino acids: CASSSAGTGAYEQYF. Here the CDR3 DNA reads TGTGCCAGCAGTTCCGCCGGGACTGGTGCCTACGAGCAGTACTTC.

This clone was observed a handful of times. The chain employs TRBV9 and TRBJ2-5; 8 bases are a match to TRBD1. CDR1 is SGDLS and CDR2 is YYNGEE in the germline V gene. CDR3 length equals 15 residues. J gave up 2 bases and V 5 bases, and 8 bases lay outside the gene matches. The CDR3 loop reads CASSKRTGRQETQYF. Here the CDR3 DNA reads TGTGCCAGCAGTAAAAGGACAGGGCGTCAAGAGACCCAGTACTTC.

This chain connects TRBV2 to TRBJ2-5, with D perhaps given as TRBD1 or TRBD2 (5 bases each). The end of the DNA fits TRBJ2-7 better, so the J call may be wrong. The V gene's germline CDR1 is SNHLY and CDR2 FYNNEI. This CDR3 is built from 15 residues. The CDR3: CASSDRRVGAYEQYF. The CDR3 coding sequence is TGTGCCAGCAGTGATCGTCGGGTGGGGGCCTACGAGCAGTACTTC.

The chain uses TRBV5-1 and TRBJ2-1, with 11 nucleotides matching TRBD2. The CDR3 totals 16 residues. CDR1 SGHRS and CDR2 YFSETQ come from the germline V gene. After removal of 4 bases from V and 2 bases from J, the junction contained 5 bases not matched to a gene. This CDR3 reads CASSPRLAGTYNEQFF. CDR3 sequence (DNA): TGCGCCAGCAGCCCGAGACTAGCGGGAACCTACAATGAGCAGTTCTTC.

This clone has only a few counts. V gene TRBV18 combines with J gene TRBJ1-1, with D uncertain. Trimming stripped 3 bases from V and 1 base from J, with 6 bases between. This CDR3 is built from 13 residues. The germline V gene has CDR1 KGHSH and CDR2 LQKENI. The CDR3 reads CASSPAGNTEAFF. The CDR3 coding sequence is TGTGCCAGCTCACCGGCAGGGAACACTGAAGCTTTCTTT. Supplemented by reference TRBV18 and TRBJ1-1, the full variable domain reads NAGVMQNPRHLVRRRGQEARLRCSPMKGHSHVYWYRQLPEEGLKFMVYLQKENIIDESGMPKERFSAEFPKEGPSILRIQQVVRGDSAAYFCASSPAGNTEAFFGQGTRLTVV.

V is TRBV6-5 and J is TRBJ1-1; 10 nucleotides line up with TRBD1. The germline V gene has CDR1 MNHEY and CDR2 SVGAGI. This CDR3 contains 14 residues. V lost 4 bases to trimming and J lost 4 bases; unmatched junction nucleotides: 3. The CDR3 here is CASSSRTGGTEAFF. In nucleotides, the CDR3 is TGTGCCAGCAGTTCTAGGACAGGGGGCACTGAAGCTTTCTTT.

The chain couples TRBV11-3 to TRBJ2-7, with TRBD2 as a possible D gene (5 bases). There are 13 residues in the CDR3. Looked up from germline, CDR1 is SGHNT and CDR2 is YENEEA. Trimming left V 4 bases short and J 0 bases short, with 7 bases between. The CDR3 loop reads CASSYTSSYEQYF. The CDR3 nucleotides are TGTGCCAGCAGCTACACTAGCTCCTACGAGCAGTACTTC.

This chain uses TRBV18 with TRBJ2-5, with D maybe TRBD2 (6 bases). V gave up 2 bases and J gave up 5 bases, with 15 bases separating them. In germline, CDR1 is KGHSH, CDR2 LQKENI. The CDR3 is made up of 15 amino acids. The DNA of the CDR3 is TGTGCCAGCTCACCAGTTTCGACGGGAGTGGAGACCCAGTACTTC. This encodes CASSPVSTGVETQYF.

The chain joins TRBV5-1 to TRBJ1-4; TRBD1 agrees at 7 bases. CDR1 SGHRS and CDR2 YFSETQ come from the germline V gene. The CDR3 loop spans 16 amino acids. Unmatched junction bases numbered 9, after V lost 0 bases and J lost 7 bases. In DNA form, the CDR3 reads TGCGCCAGCAGCTTGGGGATCGACAGGGTAGCTGAAAAACTGTTTTTT. It translates to CASSLGIDRVAEKLFF.

V gene TRBV9 combines with J gene TRBJ2-7, with 12 nucleotides matching TRBD2. J lost 6 bases, V lost 4 bases, and 8 bases had no gene match. This CDR3 region has 15 residues. Germline lookup yields CDR1 SGDLS and CDR2 YYNGEE. The CDR3 bases are TGTGCCAGCAGCAACAGCCTAGCGGGAGGGCGCGAGCAGTACTTC. Protein sequence: CASSNSLAGGREQYF.

The J gene is TRBJ2-5, the V gene TRBV6-6; 12 positions match TRBD2. This CDR3 contains 16 residues. Germline CDR1 MNHNY, CDR2 SVGAGI (reference sequence). Trimming took 0 bases from V and 6 from J; bases not matched to a gene: 5. In DNA form, the CDR3 reads TGTGCCAGCAGTTACTCCCTAGCGGGAGGGCCGAAGACCCAGTACTTC. Translated: CASSYSLAGGPKTQYF.